This is a list of T cell receptor beta chains from one sample in a study of kidney transplant recipient with SARS-CoV-2 infection. TCRdb fed the reads into MiXCR, producing one record per CDR3 protein. This repertoire shows under 300,000 distinct CDR3 sequences, 25% to 30% found once; its top ten account for 7% to 8%. Specimen: a blood sample, collected at baseline and between days 110 and 120 from a kidney transplant recipient. Receptors originate from a male patient between 25 and 39 years old who had COVID-19 and was a kidney transplant recipient. Some of these T cells may belong to the graft donor. CDR3s include the opening cysteine and the closing phenylalanine or tryptophan. Fields, in order: J gene, V gene, clone size, D gene, CDR3 DNA, CDR3 protein. A D gene is named only where the DNA matches it firmly. Size values are once, few and many counts, or a class for expanded clones, and some rows have none.

>TRBJ2-2|TRBV5-1|many|NA
TGCGCCAGCACGGGGGTTTTGGCCGGGGAGCTGTTTTTT
CASTGVLAGELFF
>TRBJ2-7|TRBV7-2|many|NA
TGTGCCAGCGGGCAGGGGAGGAGCGAGCAGTACTTC
CASGQGRSEQYF
>TRBJ2-3|TRBV6-5|many|TRBD2
TGTGCCAGCAGCCAATTTGCTAGCGGGGGTACAGATACGCAGTATTTT
CASSQFASGGTDTQYF
>TRBJ1-2|TRBV5-1|few|NA
TGCGCCAGCCAGACCAAATCGGTTCGAAAGACCTATGGCTACACCTTC
CASQTKSVRKTYGYTF
>TRBJ2-5|TRBV3-1|many|NA
TGTGCCAGCAGCGCCTTGGATCCCATTTCTTTCTCTGAGACCCAGTACTTC
CASSALDPISFSETQYF
>TRBJ1-3|TRBV4-1|many|NA
TGCGCCAGCAGCCAACTGACGCGTCTTGGAAACACCATATATTTT
CASSQLTRLGNTIYF
>TRBJ2-7|TRBV6-6|many|NA
TGTGCCAGCAGTTACTCCGGTCAATCCTACGAGCAGTACTTC
CASSYSGQSYEQYF
>TRBJ1-4|TRBV11-2|few|NA
TGTGCCAGCAGCTCCCCTCGTTATCTGGGAAATGAAAAACTGTTTTTT
CASSSPRYLGNEKLFF
>TRBJ1-2|TRBV3-1|many|NA
TGTGCCAGCAGCGAGGATGACACCCTTCGAAAGACCTATGGCTACACCTTC
CASSEDDTLRKTYGYTF
>TRBJ1-1|TRBV6-6|many|NA
TGTGCCAGCAGTTATGTCGGTGAAGCTTTCTTT
CASSYVGEAFF
>TRBJ1-2|TRBV25-1|many|NA
TGTGCCAGCAGTGTCAGCGTAGAACTGGGAAAGACCTATGGCTACACCTTC
CASSVSVELGKTYGYTF
>TRBJ2-5|TRBV24-1|many|TRBD1
TGTGCCACCGCGCCTGGGACAGGGGACAAGACCCAGTACTTC
CATAPGTGDKTQYF
>TRBJ1-2|TRBV30|many|NA
TGTGCCTGGTCAAGAACGCGTTATAGAAAGACCTATGGCTACACCTTC
CAWSRTRYRKTYGYTF
>TRBJ1-5|TRBV19|many|NA
TGTGCCAGTAATAGGAGAGACAGACCCAATCAGCCCCAGCATTTT
CASNRRDRPNQPQHF
>TRBJ2-5|TRBV5-8|NA|TRBD2
TGTGCCAGCAGCTGGGGACTAGCTACGGAGACCCAGTACTTC
CASSWGLATETQYF
>TRBJ1-1|TRBV5-4|many|NA
TGTGCCAGCAGCCCAGGCCCCGTGAACACTGAAGCTTTCTTT
CASSPGPVNTEAFF
>TRBJ2-5|TRBV19|NA|TRBD2
TGTGCCAGTAGTTCCGGACTAGCTGCACAGACCCAGTACTTC
CASSSGLAAQTQYF
>TRBJ2-7|TRBV27|many|NA
TGTGCCAGCAGTTTAAGTGACAGCTCCTACGAGCAGTACTTC
CASSLSDSSYEQYF
>TRBJ2-2|TRBV3-1|many|NA
TGTGCCAGCAGCATCGTTGTTCCCATTTCAGGCTTGACCGGGGAGCTGTTTTTT
CASSIVVPISGLTGELFF
>TRBJ2-2|TRBV3-1|many|NA
TGTGCCAGCAGCATCGTCCCTCCCATTTCAGGCTTGACCGGGGAGCTGTTTTTT
CASSIVPPISGLTGELFF
>TRBJ2-3|TRBV9|few|NA
TGTGCCAGCAGCGTAGCGGGAGCGGCAGATACGCAGTATTTT
CASSVAGAADTQYF
>TRBJ2-5|TRBV12-3/TRBV12-4|many|TRBD2
TGTGCCAGCAGATATAATAGCGGGGACCTCCAGACCCAGTACTTC
CASRYNSGDLQTQYF
>TRBJ1-4|TRBV25-1|many|NA
TGTGCCAGCAGTGAATTTGGTAGGGGAACTAATGAAAAACTGTTTTTT
CASSEFGRGTNEKLFF
>TRBJ1-1|TRBV7-3|many|TRBD1
TGTGCCAGCAGCTCACAGGGGGACACTGAAGCTTTCTTT
CASSSQGDTEAFF
>TRBJ2-1|TRBV5-1|many|TRBD2
TGCGCCAGCAGCTTGGTTGGTAGCGGGAGCCTATACAATGAGCAGTTCTTC
CASSLVGSGSLYNEQFF
>TRBJ1-2|TRBV11-3|many|NA
TGTGCCAGCAGCCTAACACCCGATCTCGGAAAGACCTATGGCTACACCTTC
CASSLTPDLGKTYGYTF
>TRBJ1-2|TRBV29-1|many|NA
TGCAGCGTTGAAGTTTCTAAAGGACAGATCTATGGCTACACCTTC
CSVEVSKGQIYGYTF
>TRBJ2-2|TRBV1|NA|NA
TGCACCAGCAGCCAAGGGACTAGCGGGCGTGCGAACACCGGGGAGCTGTTTTTT
CTSSQGTSGRANTGELFF
>TRBJ2-7|TRBV18|many|TRBD2
TGTGCCAGCTCAACTAGCGGGAATCGTTACGAGCAGTACTTC
CASSTSGNRYEQYF
>TRBJ1-1|TRBV20-1|many|TRBD1
TGCAGTGCTAGAGTCAAATCGGGGACAGGGTCACGTCGGACTGAAGCTTTCTTT
CSARVKSGTGSRRTEAFF
>TRBJ2-7|TRBV6-1|many|TRBD1
TGTGCCAGCAGTGAAGCGGGACAGCTTAGCTACGAGCAGTACTTC
CASSEAGQLSYEQYF
>TRBJ1-4|TRBV6-1|many|NA
TGTGCCAGCAGTGAAGGCGGCACTCTTAATGAAAAACTGTTTTTT
CASSEGGTLNEKLFF
>TRBJ2-3|TRBV7-9|few|NA
TGTGCCAGCAGCTCCCGCGGGAGCACAGATACGCAGTATTTT
CASSSRGSTDTQYF
>TRBJ1-1|TRBV5-1|NA|NA
TGCGCCAGCAGCTTGCAGTTCATGAACACTGAAGCTTTCTTT
CASSLQFMNTEAFF
>TRBJ2-2|TRBV9|many|TRBD2
TGTGCCAGCAGCCCGCCGACTAGCGCTGCCACCGGGGAGCTGTTTTTT
CASSPPTSAATGELFF
>TRBJ1-2|TRBV12-2|many|NA
TGTGCAAGTCGCGTTCATTCGACTCCACGAAAGACCTATGGCTACACCTTC
CASRVHSTPRKTYGYTF
>TRBJ2-5|TRBV5-1|many|NA
TGCGCCAGCAGCTCTCGGACGTACCAAGAGACCCAGTACTTC
CASSSRTYQETQYF
>TRBJ2-1|TRBV24-1|many|NA
TGTGCCACCAGTGATTTATGGCAGAATGAGCAGTTCTTC
CATSDLWQNEQFF
>TRBJ1-5|TRBV20-1|many|TRBD1
TGCAGTGCTAAGAACAGGGGGCGCGATAGTCAGCCCCAGCATTTT
CSAKNRGRDSQPQHF
>TRBJ1-2|TRBV6-2/TRBV6-3|many|NA
TGTGCCAGCAGTGCCCAACACTGCATCGGAAAGACCTATGGCTACACCTTC
CASSAQHCIGKTYGYTF
>TRBJ2-5|TRBV11-3|NA|NA
TGTGCCAGCAGCTTAATCGTCGGAGAGACCCAGTACTTC
CASSLIVGETQYF
>TRBJ1-2|TRBV12-3/TRBV12-4|many|NA
TGTGCCAGCAAACATCCGGCGGGCTACTATGGCTACACCTTC
CASKHPAGYYGYTF
>TRBJ1-2|TRBV19|many|NA
TGTGCCAGTAGGGCAGGGGAGAACTATGGCTACACCTTC
CASRAGENYGYTF
>TRBJ1-2|TRBV6-1|NA|NA
TGTGCCAGCAGTATCGTGACCTCTATGCGAAAGGCCTATGGCTACACCTTC
CASSIVTSMRKAYGYTF
>TRBJ2-3|TRBV10-1|few|NA
TGCGCCAGCAGTGAGTCTGGTCTACCCACAGATACGCAGTATTTT
CASSESGLPTDTQYF
>TRBJ2-3|TRBV9|NA|NA
TGTGCCAGCAGCGTAAGATTTTCAGGGTCCGTCGCAGATACGCAGTATTTT
CASSVRFSGSVADTQYF
>TRBJ1-2|TRBV12-3/TRBV12-4|many|NA
TGTGCCAGCAGTGAGATTCGCAGCTTCCGAAAGACCTATGGCTACACCTTC
CASSEIRSFRKTYGYTF
>TRBJ2-1|TRBV19|NA|NA
TGTGCCGGTAATATGGGGTCGGACAGAATTGTGGCCTTC
CAGNMGSDRIVAF
>TRBJ2-3|TRBV19|few|TRBD2
TGTGCCAGTAGTAGGACTAGCGTCTCTAGCACAGATACGCAGTATTTT
CASSRTSVSSTDTQYF
>TRBJ2-5|TRBV7-3|many|NA
TGTGCCAGCAGCGACGGGATCCAAGAGACCCAGTACTTC
CASSDGIQETQYF
>TRBJ1-2|TRBV7-6|many|NA
TGTGCCAGCAGCTTACTTCCGTCACTTTATGGCTACACCTTC
CASSLLPSLYGYTF
>TRBJ2-7|TRBV21-1|many|NA
TGTGCCAGCAGCAAAGAAGGGAAAGGACGATACTACGAGCAGTACTTC
CASSKEGKGRYYEQYF
>TRBJ1-2|TRBV19|many|NA
TGTGCCAGTAGTTGGCGGAAGACAAATCGAAAGACCTATGGCTACACCTTC
CASSWRKTNRKTYGYTF
>TRBJ2-1|TRBV19|NA|NA
TGTGCCAGTACTAGGAGCGGAAATACCTACAATGAGCAGTTCTTC
CASTRSGNTYNEQFF
>TRBJ1-2|TRBV5-1|many|NA
TGCGCCAGCATCCGACAATCGGTTCGAAAGACCTATGGCTACACCTTC
CASIRQSVRKTYGYTF
>TRBJ1-1|TRBV7-2|NA|TRBD1
TGTGCCAGCAGCCGCTTACGACAGGGGAACACTGTAGCTTTCTTT
CASSRLRQGNTVAFF
>TRBJ1-1|TRBV14|many|NA
TGTGCCAGCAGCCTAAACCAAGGCTGGCCTTTCTTT
CASSLNQGWPFF
>TRBJ2-6|TRBV4-1|NA|NA
TGCGCCAGCAGCATAGGAAGCCTAGAACCACAAAGTCGGGCCAACGTCCTGGCTTTC
CASSIGSLEPQSRANVLAF
>TRBJ2-3|TRBV27|NA|NA
TGTGCCAGCAGATATAGGGGGGGGTACACAGATACGCAGTATTTT
CASRYRGGYTDTQYF
>TRBJ1-1|TRBV3-1|few|NA
TGTGCCAGCAGCCCCACAGGCGTCACTGAAGCTTTCTTT
CASSPTGVTEAFF